This T cell receptor beta chain stems from a study of OX40 agonist ivuxolimab in advanced cancers. In the study overall: Ivuxolimab, which patients received intravenously every 2 weeks, was dosed at 0.01 to 10 mg/kg. Cohort: about 82% men, mean age about 60, aged roughly 20 to 79.

TCRdb's copy holds only in-frame clones and misses some; the assay was immunoSEQ multiplex PCR. The data hold approximately 90,000 clones, with roughly 89% observed a single time. With respect to this clone: Its target is unknown.

Autoimmune disease history or systemic immunosuppression disqualified patients. With V trimmed by 2 bases and J by 3 bases, 12 bases remained unmatched. This CDR3 contains 17 residues. Germline V lookup: CDR1 MNHNS, CDR2 SASEGT. Notes on the study in general: Among the lowest peripheral clonal expansion occurred in 0.1-3.0 mg/kg partial responders.

The sample was CD4+ or CD8+ T cells sorted from blood, taken in a trial of the OX40 agonist ivuxolimab. This clonotype originated in an adult with an advanced solid tumor such as melanoma, head and neck, liver or kidney cancer. J is TRBJ2-7 and V is TRBV6-1; 8 positions agree with TRBD1. The CDR3 DNA is TGTGCCAGCAGTGAACAACCGACCGGGACAGGCCTCTACGAGCAGTACTTC. This codes for CASSEQPTGTGLYEQYF.